This TCR beta chain was captured in a study of blood T cell repertoires in COVID-19. On the study more broadly: Acute and convalescent COVID-19 samples came from the United States, Italy and Spain. In each case, the material was cDNA or gDNA derived from T cells, B-cell-depleted T cells, or PBMCs.

In the source study's methods: By means of reference gene primer amplification, nucleated cell counts were estimated. Sequencing was performed with immunoSEQ multiplex PCR; in TCRdb, only in-frame clones are kept and a portion is missing. Clonal size and the V and J genes are those of that table, whereas D and trimming came from the DNA. The data hold approximately 170,000 clones, with roughly nine tenths observed a single time. Trimming cost V 7 bases and J 2 bases; bases outside gene matches: 9. The CDR3 is 15 residues long. Germline lookup yields CDR1 SNHLY and CDR2 FYNNEI. The TCR sequence derives from a man aged 55 to 70 with active or convalescent COVID-19. The chain recombines TRBV2 with TRBJ1-2, with 8 nucleotides matching TRBD1. Sequencing input: peripheral blood. In nucleotides, the CDR3 is TGTGCCAGCAAGGAGGACAGGGTGGGAAACTATGGCTACACCTTC. It is translated as CASKEDRVGNYGYTF.